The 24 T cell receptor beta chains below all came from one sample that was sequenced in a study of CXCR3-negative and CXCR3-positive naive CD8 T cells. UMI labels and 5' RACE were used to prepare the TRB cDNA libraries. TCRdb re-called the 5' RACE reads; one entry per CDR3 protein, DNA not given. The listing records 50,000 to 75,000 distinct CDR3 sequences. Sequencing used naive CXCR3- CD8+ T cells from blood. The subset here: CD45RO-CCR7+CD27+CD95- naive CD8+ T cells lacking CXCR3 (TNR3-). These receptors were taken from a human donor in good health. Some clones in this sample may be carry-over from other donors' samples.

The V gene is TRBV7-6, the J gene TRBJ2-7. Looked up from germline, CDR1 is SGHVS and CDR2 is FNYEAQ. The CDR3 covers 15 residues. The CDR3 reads CASSLGVGTPNEQYF. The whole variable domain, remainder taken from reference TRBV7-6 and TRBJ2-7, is GAGVSQSPRYKVTKRGQDVALRCDPISGHVSLYWYRQALGQGPEFLTYFNYEAQQDKSGLPNDRFSAERPEGSISTLTIQRTEQRDSAMYRCASSLGVGTPNEQYFGPGTRLTVT.

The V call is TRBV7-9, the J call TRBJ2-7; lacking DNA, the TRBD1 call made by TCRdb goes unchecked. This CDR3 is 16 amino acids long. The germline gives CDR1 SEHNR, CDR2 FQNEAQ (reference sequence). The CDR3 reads CASRHSPGQGFHEQYF.

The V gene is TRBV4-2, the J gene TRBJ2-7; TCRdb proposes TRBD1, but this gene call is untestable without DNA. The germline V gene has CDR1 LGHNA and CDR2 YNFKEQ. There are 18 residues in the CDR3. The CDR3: CASSQPVLGGTVNYEQYF.

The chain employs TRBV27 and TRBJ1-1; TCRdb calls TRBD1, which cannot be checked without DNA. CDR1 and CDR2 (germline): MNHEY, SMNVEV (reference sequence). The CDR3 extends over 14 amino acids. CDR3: CASSFGGMNTEAFF.

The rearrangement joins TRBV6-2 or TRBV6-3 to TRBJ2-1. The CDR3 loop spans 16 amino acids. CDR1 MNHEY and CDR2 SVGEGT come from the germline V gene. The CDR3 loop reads CASSYSADDLNNEQFF.

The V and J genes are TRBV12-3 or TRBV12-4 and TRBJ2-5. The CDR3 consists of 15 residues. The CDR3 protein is CASSTSGAYQETQYF.

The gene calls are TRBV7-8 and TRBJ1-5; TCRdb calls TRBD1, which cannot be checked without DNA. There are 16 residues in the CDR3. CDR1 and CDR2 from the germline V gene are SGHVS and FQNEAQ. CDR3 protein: CASSLTAGNSNQPQHF.

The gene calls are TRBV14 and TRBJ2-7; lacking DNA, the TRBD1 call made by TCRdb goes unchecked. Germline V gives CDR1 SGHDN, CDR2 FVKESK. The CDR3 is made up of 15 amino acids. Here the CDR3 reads CASSQDGPVSYEQYF.

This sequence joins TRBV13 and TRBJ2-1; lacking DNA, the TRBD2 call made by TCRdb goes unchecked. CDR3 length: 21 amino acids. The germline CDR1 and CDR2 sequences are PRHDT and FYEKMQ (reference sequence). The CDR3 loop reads CASSSPGVAGGPDGSYNEQFF.

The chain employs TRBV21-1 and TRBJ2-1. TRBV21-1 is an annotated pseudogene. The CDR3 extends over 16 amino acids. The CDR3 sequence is CASSKARTDHSIEQFF.

CDR3 protein: CASSPGENLYQETQYF. The rearrangement uses TRBV5-1 and TRBJ2-5; the TCRdb D gene call, TRBD1, has no DNA to confirm it. In germline, CDR1 is SGHRS, CDR2 YFSETQ. The CDR3 has 16 residues.

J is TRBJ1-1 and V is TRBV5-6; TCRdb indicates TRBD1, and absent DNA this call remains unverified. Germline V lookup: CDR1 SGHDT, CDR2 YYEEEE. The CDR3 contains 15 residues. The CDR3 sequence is CASSTRQTLYTEAFF.

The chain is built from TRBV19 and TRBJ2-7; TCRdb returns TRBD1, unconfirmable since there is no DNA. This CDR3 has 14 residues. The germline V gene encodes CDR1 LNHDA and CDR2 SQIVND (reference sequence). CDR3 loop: CASSSGTATYEQNF.

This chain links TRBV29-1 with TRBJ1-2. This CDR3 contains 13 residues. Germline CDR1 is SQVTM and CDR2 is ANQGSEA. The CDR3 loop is CSARGGEGYGYTF.

The CDR3 protein is CASSLVPGSSLNEQFF. The chain couples TRBV7-9 to TRBJ2-1; TCRdb indicates TRBD2, and absent DNA this call remains unverified. CDR1 and CDR2 (germline): SEHNR, FQNEAQ (reference sequence). This CDR3 spans 16 amino acids.

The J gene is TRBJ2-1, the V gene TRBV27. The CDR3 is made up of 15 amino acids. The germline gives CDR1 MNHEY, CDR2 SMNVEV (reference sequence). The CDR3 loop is CASKLSGSAYNEQFF.

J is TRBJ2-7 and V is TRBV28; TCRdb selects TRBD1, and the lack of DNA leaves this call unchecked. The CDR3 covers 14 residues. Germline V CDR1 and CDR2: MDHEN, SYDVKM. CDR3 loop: CASSLLRGPLEQYF.

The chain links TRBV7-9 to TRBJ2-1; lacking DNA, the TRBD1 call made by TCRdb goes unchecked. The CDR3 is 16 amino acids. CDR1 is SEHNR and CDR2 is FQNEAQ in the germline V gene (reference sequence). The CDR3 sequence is CASSLVGGSDYNEQFF.

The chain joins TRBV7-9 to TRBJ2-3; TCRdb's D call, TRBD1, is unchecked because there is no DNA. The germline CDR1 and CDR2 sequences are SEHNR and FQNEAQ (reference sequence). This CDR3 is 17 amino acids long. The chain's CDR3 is CASSPLPGWGGTDTQYF.

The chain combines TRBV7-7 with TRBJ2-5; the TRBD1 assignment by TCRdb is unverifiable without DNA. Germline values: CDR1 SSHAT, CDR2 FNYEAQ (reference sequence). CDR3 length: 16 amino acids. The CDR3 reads CASSMTSALEQETQYF.

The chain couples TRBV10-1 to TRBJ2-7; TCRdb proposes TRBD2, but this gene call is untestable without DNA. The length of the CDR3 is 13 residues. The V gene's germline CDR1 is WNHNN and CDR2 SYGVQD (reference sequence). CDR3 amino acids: CASSGGPYYEQYF.

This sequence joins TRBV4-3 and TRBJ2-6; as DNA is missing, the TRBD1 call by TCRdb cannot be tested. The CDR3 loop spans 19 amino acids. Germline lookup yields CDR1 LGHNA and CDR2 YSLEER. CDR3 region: CASSQDPAGTGVGANVLTF.

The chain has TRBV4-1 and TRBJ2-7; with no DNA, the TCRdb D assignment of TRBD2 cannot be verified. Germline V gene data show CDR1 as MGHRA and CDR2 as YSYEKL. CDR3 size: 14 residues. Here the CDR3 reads CASSQTGLNYEQYF.

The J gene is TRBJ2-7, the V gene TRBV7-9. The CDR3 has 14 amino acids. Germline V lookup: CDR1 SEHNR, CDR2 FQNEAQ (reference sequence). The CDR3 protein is CASSGHIAAYEQYF.